This is a list of T cell receptor beta chains from one sample in a study of blood T cell repertoires in COVID-19. Sequencing used immunoSEQ multiplex PCR; TCRdb keeps in-frame clones, though not all of them. Of roughly 280,000 clones in the sample, roughly 86% were seen once. Sequenced material: peripheral blood. These receptors came from a man in his forties with active or convalescent COVID-19. CDR3s include the opening cysteine and the closing phenylalanine or tryptophan. The D gene is left open where the match is weak. Only part of the rows carry a size: once, few, many, or a class if the clone is expanded.

J gene,clone size,V gene,D gene,CDR3 protein,CDR3 DNA
TRBJ2-6,NA,TRBV9,NA,CASTGIKSGANVLTF,TGTGCCAGCACAGGGATTAAGTCTGGGGCCAACGTCCTGACTTTC
TRBJ1-4,NA,TRBV24-1,TRBD1,CATSDPSPGTGGGAKLFF,TGTGCCACCAGTGATCCGAGTCCCGGGACAGGGGGCGGCGCAAAACTGTTTTTT
TRBJ1-2,NA,TRBV19,TRBD1,CASSIEGQGSYTF,TGTGCCAGTAGTATAGAGGGACAGGGGAGCTACACCTTC
TRBJ1-2,once,TRBV19,NA,CASDLGGTYGYTF,TGTGCCAGTGATCTCGGAGGAACCTATGGCTACACCTTC
TRBJ2-7,NA,TRBV7-8,TRBD2,CASSLRVAGAKFYEQYF,TGTGCCAGCAGCTTAAGGGTAGCGGGAGCCAAATTTTACGAGCAGTACTTC
TRBJ2-7,NA,TRBV14,TRBD2,CASSQLGTSEKQYF,TGTGCCAGCAGCCAACTGGGGACTAGCGAGAAGCAGTACTTC
TRBJ1-3,NA,TRBV4-1,TRBD1,CASRRDRGLGNTIYF,TGCGCCAGCAGACGGGACAGGGGTTTGGGCAACACCATATATTTT
TRBJ2-5,NA,TRBV15,TRBD1,CATSSLRDRPPQETQYF,TGTGCCACCAGCAGTCTCCGGGACAGACCTCCCCAAGAGACCCAGTACTTC
TRBJ2-3,NA,TRBV27,TRBD2,CASTQGLAGGTSSTDTQYF,TGTGCCAGCACCCAAGGACTAGCGGGGGGAACTTCTAGCACAGATACGCAGTATTTT
TRBJ2-7,NA,TRBV28,TRBD2,CATFASGGALEQYF,TGTGCCACTTTTGCGAGCGGGGGGGCGCTTGAGCAGTACTTC
TRBJ1-4,NA,TRBV2,NA,CASSPYKTEEKLFF,TGTGCCAGCAGTCCCTACAAAACAGAGGAAAAACTGTTTTTT
TRBJ2-1,NA,TRBV19,NA,CASSGARTYNEQFF,TGTGCCAGTAGTGGGGCCAGGACCTACAATGAGCAGTTCTTC
TRBJ1-3,NA,TRBV7-9,TRBD1,CASSLAGQGSGNTIYF,TGTGCCAGCAGCTTAGCGGGACAGGGGTCTGGAAACACCATATATTTT
TRBJ2-6,NA,TRBV19,NA,CASSIRTGGPSSGANVLTF,TGTGCCAGCAGTATAAGGACGGGGGGCCCCAGTTCTGGGGCCAACGTCCTGACTTTC
TRBJ2-1,NA,TRBV6-5,TRBD1,CASSRRDRGNEQFF,TGTGCCAGCAGTCGCCGGGACAGGGGTAATGAGCAGTTCTTC
TRBJ2-5,once,TRBV6-1,TRBD1,CASSVNPGTGQGTQYF,TGTGCCAGCAGTGTAAATCCTGGGACAGGTCAGGGGACCCAGTACTTC
TRBJ2-7,NA,TRBV28,TRBD1,CASRRQGAYEQYF,TGTGCCAGCAGACGACAGGGGGCCTACGAGCAGTACTTC
TRBJ2-7,NA,TRBV28,NA,CASSFSRRGYEQYF,TGTGCCAGCAGTTTTTCGCGTCGGGGTTACGAGCAGTACTTC
TRBJ2-2,NA,TRBV27,NA,CASSLWGLFPVNTGELFF,TGTGCCAGCAGTTTATGGGGACTTTTCCCGGTGAACACCGGGGAGCTGTTTTTT
TRBJ1-1,NA,TRBV27,NA,CASSRPPSGVNTEAFF,TGTGCCAGCAGCCGCCCCCCCTCGGGGGTCAACACTGAAGCTTTCTTT
TRBJ2-7,NA,TRBV5-1,NA,CASSSFVGTLGYEQYF,TGCGCCAGCAGCTCGTTCGTAGGGACACTAGGATACGAGCAGTACTTC
TRBJ2-7,NA,TRBV9,NA,CASSVGQGINEQYF,TGTGCCAGCAGCGTTGGGCAGGGGATAAACGAGCAGTACTTC
TRBJ2-1,once,TRBV11-2,TRBD1,CASSPTGGVDNEQFF,TGTGCCAGCAGCCCGACAGGGGGCGTCGACAATGAGCAGTTCTTC
TRBJ1-2,NA,TRBV6-5,NA,CASTWGPRGAGYTF,TGTGCCAGCACCTGGGGGCCTAGGGGCGCTGGCTACACCTTC
TRBJ2-4,NA,TRBV6-8,TRBD2,CASSYPGGDIQYF,TGTGCCAGCAGTTACCCGGGAGGAGACATTCAGTACTTC
TRBJ2-2,NA,TRBV9,TRBD1,CASSVGGDRVSGELFF,TGTGCCAGCAGCGTAGGCGGGGACAGGGTGTCCGGGGAGCTGTTTTTT
TRBJ1-1,NA,TRBV3-1/TRBV3-2,NA,CASSQNMNTEAFF,TGTGCCAGCAGCCAGAACATGAACACTGAAGCTTTCTTT
TRBJ2-1,NA,TRBV9,NA,CASSRLENNEQFF,TGTGCCAGCAGTAGACTAGAAAACAATGAGCAGTTCTTC
TRBJ1-6,NA,TRBV11-3,NA,CASSLLGVINSPLHF,TGTGCCAGCAGCTTACTAGGGGTTATCAATTCACCCCTCCACTTT
TRBJ2-7,NA,TRBV6-5,NA,CASRVGIAYEQYF,TGTGCCAGCCGGGTAGGAATTGCCTACGAGCAGTACTTC
TRBJ2-1,NA,TRBV11-2,TRBD1,CASSSVGQAHNEQFF,TGTGCCAGCAGCTCGGTAGGACAGGCTCACAATGAGCAGTTCTTC
TRBJ2-1,NA,TRBV7-2,TRBD2,CASSKTPGAGGLGEQFF,TGTGCCAGCAGCAAGACCCCCGGAGCGGGGGGGCTCGGTGAGCAGTTCTTC
TRBJ2-7,NA,TRBV9,TRBD2,CASSAGGAYEQYF,TGTGCCAGCAGCGCCGGGGGGGCGTACGAGCAGTACTTC
TRBJ2-1,NA,TRBV7-9,NA,CASSYSGTPNNEQFF,TGTGCCAGCAGCTATTCCGGGACTCCCAACAATGAGCAGTTCTTC
TRBJ2-5,NA,TRBV28,NA,CASSSSGGAPGTQYF,TGTGCCAGCAGTTCCTCAGGCGGGGCTCCGGGGACCCAGTACTTC
TRBJ2-3,once,TRBV28,NA,CASSHDYTSTDTQYF,TGTGCCAGCAGTCACGACTACACTAGCACAGATACGCAGTATTTT
TRBJ2-2,NA,TRBV4-1,TRBD1,CASSQGRGQGSNRNTGELFF,TGCGCCAGCAGCCAAGGGCGGGGACAGGGATCAAACCGGAACACCGGGGAGCTGTTTTTT
TRBJ1-5,NA,TRBV27,NA,CASSSGNRPQHF,TGTGCCAGCAGTTCGGGGAATCGGCCCCAGCATTTT
TRBJ2-1,NA,TRBV5-1,TRBD2,CASSLLPPGRVTYNEQFF,TGCGCCAGCAGCTTACTACCCCCAGGGAGGGTCACTTACAATGAGCAGTTCTTC
TRBJ1-1,NA,TRBV27,TRBD1,CASSQQGVEGINTEAFF,TGTGCCAGCAGTCAACAGGGGGTGGAAGGAATAAACACTGAAGCTTTCTTT
TRBJ2-1,NA,TRBV14,NA,CASSSTRDTLREQFF,TGTGCCAGCAGCAGTACTCGGGACACCCTCCGTGAGCAGTTCTTC
TRBJ2-4,NA,TRBV9,TRBD2,CASSARGLAENIQYF,TGTGCCAGCAGCGCTCGCGGACTAGCCGAAAACATTCAGTACTTC
TRBJ2-4,NA,TRBV21-1,NA,CASSKTPSSYRGKNIQYF,TGTGCCAGCAGCAAAACACCCAGTAGTTATCGGGGCAAAAACATTCAGTACTTC
TRBJ2-7,NA,TRBV3-1/TRBV3-2,TRBD2,CASSQEGSGIGYEQYF,TGTGCCAGCAGCCAGGAGGGTAGCGGGATAGGGTACGAGCAGTACTTC
TRBJ1-4,NA,TRBV30,NA,CAWSPTGKEKLFF,TGTGCCTGGAGCCCCACAGGGAAGGAAAAACTGTTTTTT